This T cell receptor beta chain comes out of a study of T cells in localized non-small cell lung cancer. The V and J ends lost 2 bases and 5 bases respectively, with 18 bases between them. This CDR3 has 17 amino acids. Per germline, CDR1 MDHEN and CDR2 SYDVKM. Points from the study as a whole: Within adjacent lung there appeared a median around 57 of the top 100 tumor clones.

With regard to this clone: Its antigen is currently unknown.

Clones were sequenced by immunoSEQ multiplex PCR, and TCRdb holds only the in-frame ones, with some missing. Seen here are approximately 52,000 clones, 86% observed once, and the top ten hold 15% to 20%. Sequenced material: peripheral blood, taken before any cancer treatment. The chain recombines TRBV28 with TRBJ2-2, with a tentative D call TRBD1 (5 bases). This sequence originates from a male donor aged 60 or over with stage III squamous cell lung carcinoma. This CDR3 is CASSLPGQEARTGELFF. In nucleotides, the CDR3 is TGTGCCAGCAGTTTACCAGGACAAGAGGCACGAACCGGGGAGCTGTTTTTT.